These T cell receptor beta chains were read from a single sample in a study of shared clonotypes between healthy human individuals. Produced via immunoSEQ multiplex PCR; TCRdb's table is partial and in-frame only. The repertoire has approximately 980,000 clones, over 60% of them found once; the top ten carry about 1.5%. The sequencing sample was made of memory CD4+ T cells sorted from blood. The receptors come from a man between 18 and 35 years old in good health. The CDR3 runs from the conserved cysteine through the conserved F or W. Each record gives: CDR3 DNA, CDR3 protein, J gene, D gene, V gene, clone size. A D gene is named only where the DNA matches it firmly. The size of a clone is reported for some rows only, either as once, few or many, or as a class for expanded clones.

CDR3nt: TGTGCCAGTAACGCACAGGGAGGCTACACCTTC
CDR3aa: CASNAQGGYTF
j_gene: TRBJ1-2
d_gene: NA
v_gene: TRBV19
abundance: few

CDR3nt: TGTGCCTGGAGCGGACAGGGGCATCAGCCCCAGCATTTT
CDR3aa: CAWSGQGHQPQHF
j_gene: TRBJ1-5
d_gene: TRBD1
v_gene: TRBV30
abundance: NA

CDR3nt: TGTGCCTGGAGTGCCGTCGGGAGCGAGCAGTACTTC
CDR3aa: CAWSAVGSEQYF
j_gene: TRBJ2-7
d_gene: NA
v_gene: TRBV30
abundance: NA

CDR3nt: TGTGCCAGTAGTGGCACTAGCGGTATGTGGCAGTATTTT
CDR3aa: CASSGTSGMWQYF
j_gene: TRBJ2-3
d_gene: TRBD2
v_gene: TRBV19
abundance: NA

CDR3nt: TGTGCCAGCAGCCTCAGCGGCGGCCGCTCCTACAATGAGCAGTTCTTC
CDR3aa: CASSLSGGRSYNEQFF
j_gene: TRBJ2-1
d_gene: NA
v_gene: TRBV11-2
abundance: NA

CDR3nt: TGCGCCAGCAGCCAAGGATTTAGCGGGGACGGCGGGGAGCTGTTTTTT
CDR3aa: CASSQGFSGDGGELFF
j_gene: TRBJ2-2
d_gene: TRBD2
v_gene: TRBV4-1
abundance: few

CDR3nt: TGTGCCAGCGGTGACTGGGCGGGGGGGCGAAACATTCAGTACTTC
CDR3aa: CASGDWAGGRNIQYF
j_gene: TRBJ2-4
d_gene: TRBD2
v_gene: TRBV6-5
abundance: many

CDR3nt: TGTGCCAGCAGCTTAGGGGGACAGTACTACGAGCAGTACTTC
CDR3aa: CASSLGGQYYEQYF
j_gene: TRBJ2-7
d_gene: TRBD1
v_gene: TRBV7-2
abundance: NA

CDR3nt: TGTGCCAGCAGCTCACCTCAAACCTTTTCGGGACGGTCTGGGGTCGAGCAGTACTTC
CDR3aa: CASSSPQTFSGRSGVEQYF
j_gene: TRBJ2-7
d_gene: NA
v_gene: TRBV7-2
abundance: few

CDR3nt: TGCGCCAGCAGCCGGACAGGGGCAACGGAAGCTTTCTTT
CDR3aa: CASSRTGATEAFF
j_gene: TRBJ1-1
d_gene: TRBD1
v_gene: TRBV10-2
abundance: few

CDR3nt: TGTGCCAGCAGTGTACACCTTAGCAATCAGCCCCAGCATTTT
CDR3aa: CASSVHLSNQPQHF
j_gene: TRBJ1-5
d_gene: NA
v_gene: TRBV6-1
abundance: NA

CDR3nt: TGTGCCAGCAGTGGACGGACAGGCTGGAAAGAGACCCAGTACTTC
CDR3aa: CASSGRTGWKETQYF
j_gene: TRBJ2-5
d_gene: TRBD1
v_gene: TRBV28
abundance: NA

CDR3nt: TGTGCCAGTAGTAACCGACTAGCGGGGGGTCAAGAGACCCAGTACTTC
CDR3aa: CASSNRLAGGQETQYF
j_gene: TRBJ2-5
d_gene: TRBD2
v_gene: TRBV19
abundance: NA

CDR3nt: TGTGCCAGCAGTGAAATAGGGGTGGGGGAAAAACTGTTTTTT
CDR3aa: CASSEIGVGEKLFF
j_gene: TRBJ1-4
d_gene: NA
v_gene: TRBV2
abundance: NA

CDR3nt: TGTGCCAGCAGCAACTATGGCAGGTCCAACCAAGAGACCCAGTACTTC
CDR3aa: CASSNYGRSNQETQYF
j_gene: TRBJ2-5
d_gene: NA
v_gene: TRBV7-2
abundance: NA

CDR3nt: TGTGCCAGCAGCTTGAAAGCAACAGGGAGCTCCTACGAGCAGTACTTC
CDR3aa: CASSLKATGSSYEQYF
j_gene: TRBJ2-7
d_gene: NA
v_gene: TRBV5-4
abundance: many

CDR3nt: TGCGCCAGCAGACCCGGGAGTAAGGTTAATGAGCAGTTCTTC
CDR3aa: CASRPGSKVNEQFF
j_gene: TRBJ2-1
d_gene: NA
v_gene: TRBV5-1
abundance: NA

CDR3nt: TGTGCCAGCAGTGAAGCCTTAAACACCATATATTTT
CDR3aa: CASSEALNTIYF
j_gene: TRBJ1-3
d_gene: NA
v_gene: TRBV6-1
abundance: NA

CDR3nt: TGTGCCAGCAGCTGGGACAGGTCGAACTACGAGCAGTACTTC
CDR3aa: CASSWDRSNYEQYF
j_gene: TRBJ2-7
d_gene: TRBD1
v_gene: TRBV5-4
abundance: few

CDR3nt: TGTGCCAGCAGTTACCAAAATCAGCCCCAGCATTTT
CDR3aa: CASSYQNQPQHF
j_gene: TRBJ1-5
d_gene: NA
v_gene: TRBV6-6
abundance: NA

CDR3nt: TGTGCCAGCAGTGAAGATGGGGGGCAAGGTGAAAAACTGTTTTTT
CDR3aa: CASSEDGGQGEKLFF
j_gene: TRBJ1-4
d_gene: NA
v_gene: TRBV2
abundance: NA

CDR3nt: TGTGCCAGCAGCTTGAGACAGGGTACTTCACCCCTCCACTTT
CDR3aa: CASSLRQGTSPLHF
j_gene: TRBJ1-6
d_gene: TRBD1
v_gene: TRBV5-8
abundance: NA

CDR3nt: TGTGCCAGTAGTGTGGGACAGTCAAACACCGGGGAGCTGTTTTTT
CDR3aa: CASSVGQSNTGELFF
j_gene: TRBJ2-2
d_gene: TRBD1
v_gene: TRBV19
abundance: many

CDR3nt: TGTGCCACCGGAGGTAGTGGTCAGCCCCAGCATTTT
CDR3aa: CATGGSGQPQHF
j_gene: TRBJ1-5
d_gene: NA
v_gene: TRBV6-6
abundance: NA

CDR3nt: TGTGCCAGCAGACCAACAGGGCTAGAGACCCAGTACTTC
CDR3aa: CASRPTGLETQYF
j_gene: TRBJ2-5
d_gene: NA
v_gene: TRBV6-5
abundance: NA

CDR3nt: TGTGCCAGCAGCTTAGGAATGGGGAAGGCATCCTACGAGCAGTACTTC
CDR3aa: CASSLGMGKASYEQYF
j_gene: TRBJ2-7
d_gene: NA
v_gene: TRBV7-2
abundance: NA

CDR3nt: TGTGCCAGCAGCGTAGACGGGCTCCGGGGGCATAATTCACCCCTCCACTTT
CDR3aa: CASSVDGLRGHNSPLHF
j_gene: TRBJ1-6
d_gene: NA
v_gene: TRBV9
abundance: NA

CDR3nt: TGTGCCATCAGTGCCGGACAGGGGGCGGGTTACGAGCAGTACTTC
CDR3aa: CAISAGQGAGYEQYF
j_gene: TRBJ2-7
d_gene: TRBD1
v_gene: TRBV10-3
abundance: NA

CDR3nt: TGTGCCAGCAGCGCCTCGGGGACGGGTTTAGCCAAAAACATTCAGTACTTC
CDR3aa: CASSASGTGLAKNIQYF
j_gene: TRBJ2-4
d_gene: NA
v_gene: TRBV9
abundance: NA

CDR3nt: TGCGCCAGCAGCTCCTCGGGAGATCAGCCCCAGCATTTT
CDR3aa: CASSSSGDQPQHF
j_gene: TRBJ1-5
d_gene: NA
v_gene: TRBV5-1
abundance: NA

CDR3nt: TGTGCCAGCAGTCCCCGACAGGGAAACACTGAAGCTTTCTTT
CDR3aa: CASSPRQGNTEAFF
j_gene: TRBJ1-1
d_gene: TRBD1
v_gene: TRBV27
abundance: NA

CDR3nt: TGTGCCAGCAGCGAGGTGAGGGGGCAAAGAAACACCATATATTTT
CDR3aa: CASSEVRGQRNTIYF
j_gene: TRBJ1-3
d_gene: TRBD1
v_gene: TRBV6-1
abundance: NA

CDR3nt: TGCGCCAGCAGCCAAGCACAGCTTGCAGATACGCAGTATTTT
CDR3aa: CASSQAQLADTQYF
j_gene: TRBJ2-3
d_gene: NA
v_gene: TRBV4-3
abundance: NA

CDR3nt: TGCAGCGTTGAATGGCGGGATCGCTCCTACAATGAGCAGTTCTTC
CDR3aa: CSVEWRDRSYNEQFF
j_gene: TRBJ2-1
d_gene: NA
v_gene: TRBV29-1
abundance: NA

CDR3nt: TGTGCCACCAGCAGAGGGGTTTCACAACAAGAGACCCAGTACTTC
CDR3aa: CATSRGVSQQETQYF
j_gene: TRBJ2-5
d_gene: NA
v_gene: TRBV15
abundance: NA

CDR3nt: TGCGCCAGCAGCTTGGGTCAGGGGTCGGGCACTGAAGCTTTCTTT
CDR3aa: CASSLGQGSGTEAFF
j_gene: TRBJ1-1
d_gene: NA
v_gene: TRBV5-1
abundance: once

CDR3nt: TGCGCCAGCAGCCCGGGAGGTCGGATGTCATATGAGCAGTTCTTC
CDR3aa: CASSPGGRMSYEQFF
j_gene: TRBJ2-1
d_gene: TRBD2
v_gene: TRBV5-1
abundance: NA

CDR3nt: TGTGCCAGCAGCTTGCCCCCCGCTGACTACGAGCAGTACTTC
CDR3aa: CASSLPPADYEQYF
j_gene: TRBJ2-7
d_gene: NA
v_gene: TRBV5-6
abundance: NA

CDR3nt: TGTGCCAGCACTATGGGGACAGGTCCCTATGGCTACACCTTC
CDR3aa: CASTMGTGPYGYTF
j_gene: TRBJ1-2
d_gene: TRBD1
v_gene: TRBV28
abundance: NA

CDR3nt: TGTGCCAGCAGTTTAACAGGGGTTGGCAATCAGCCCCAGCATTTT
CDR3aa: CASSLTGVGNQPQHF
j_gene: TRBJ1-5
d_gene: TRBD1
v_gene: TRBV28
abundance: NA

CDR3nt: TGTGCCAGCTCACGGGAGGCCCTAAAGGCAGATACGCAGTATTTT
CDR3aa: CASSREALKADTQYF
j_gene: TRBJ2-3
d_gene: NA
v_gene: TRBV18
abundance: NA

CDR3nt: TGTGCCAGCTCACCACCGACTAGCGGGAGTCACAATGAGCAGTTCTTC
CDR3aa: CASSPPTSGSHNEQFF
j_gene: TRBJ2-1
d_gene: TRBD2
v_gene: TRBV18
abundance: NA

CDR3nt: TGTGCCAGCAGCTTACGTCTTTACAATGAGCAGTTCTTC
CDR3aa: CASSLRLYNEQFF
j_gene: TRBJ2-1
d_gene: NA
v_gene: TRBV11-3
abundance: many

CDR3nt: TGTGCCAGCAGCTTGACAGTCCCAAAAGAGACCCAGTACTTC
CDR3aa: CASSLTVPKETQYF
j_gene: TRBJ2-5
d_gene: NA
v_gene: TRBV7-8
abundance: few

CDR3nt: TGTGCCAGCGAGGCGGGACAGGCCAATCAGCCCCAGCATTTT
CDR3aa: CASEAGQANQPQHF
j_gene: TRBJ1-5
d_gene: TRBD1
v_gene: TRBV14
abundance: NA

CDR3nt: TGTGCCTGGAGTCCGACAGGAAAAGAGCAGTTCTTC
CDR3aa: CAWSPTGKEQFF
j_gene: TRBJ2-1
d_gene: NA
v_gene: TRBV30
abundance: NA

CDR3nt: TGTGCCAGCAGTGCCACAGGGGGAGGCGGAGGCGGTCAGCCCCAGCATTTT
CDR3aa: CASSATGGGGGGQPQHF
j_gene: TRBJ1-5
d_gene: TRBD1
v_gene: TRBV6-1
abundance: NA

CDR3nt: TGTGCCAGCAGTGAAAAGTTAGGGGTCTCTGGAAACACCATATATTTT
CDR3aa: CASSEKLGVSGNTIYF
j_gene: TRBJ1-3
d_gene: NA
v_gene: TRBV2
abundance: NA

CDR3nt: TGTGCCAGCAGCCAATTTCGAGATACGCAGTATTTT
CDR3aa: CASSQFRDTQYF
j_gene: TRBJ2-3
d_gene: NA
v_gene: TRBV14
abundance: NA

CDR3nt: TGCGCCAGCAGCTTGGTTAGCGGGAAGGGGGAGCAGTACTTC
CDR3aa: CASSLVSGKGEQYF
j_gene: TRBJ2-7
d_gene: TRBD2
v_gene: TRBV5-1
abundance: NA

CDR3nt: TGTGCCAGCAGTCTCCGGGGGCCCCCTGACGAGCAGTACTTC
CDR3aa: CASSLRGPPDEQYF
j_gene: TRBJ2-7
d_gene: NA
v_gene: TRBV6-5
abundance: NA

CDR3nt: TGTGCCAGCAGCTCCGAGAAGGGCAGGGAGTACTTTGGGGCCAACGTCCTGACTTTC
CDR3aa: CASSSEKGREYFGANVLTF
j_gene: TRBJ2-6
d_gene: NA
v_gene: TRBV7-6
abundance: NA

CDR3nt: TGTGCCAGCAGCCAAGTATTGTGGGGGCGGAAGTACGAGCAGTACTTC
CDR3aa: CASSQVLWGRKYEQYF
j_gene: TRBJ2-7
d_gene: NA
v_gene: TRBV14
abundance: NA

CDR3nt: TGTGCCAGCAGCTTAGTTTCTAGCGGAGTGACCTCCTACGAGCAGTACTTC
CDR3aa: CASSLVSSGVTSYEQYF
j_gene: TRBJ2-7
d_gene: TRBD2
v_gene: TRBV7-6
abundance: once

CDR3nt: TGCGCCAGCAGCGGGGGACAGGTACCCAACTATGGCTACACCTTC
CDR3aa: CASSGGQVPNYGYTF
j_gene: TRBJ1-2
d_gene: TRBD1
v_gene: TRBV5-1
abundance: NA

CDR3nt: TGTGCCATCAGTGAGTTCGGGAAGGTTAGCACAGATACGCAGTATTTT
CDR3aa: CAISEFGKVSTDTQYF
j_gene: TRBJ2-3
d_gene: NA
v_gene: TRBV10-3
abundance: NA

CDR3nt: TGTGCCAGCAGCTTCGAGATGAACACTGAAGCTTTCTTT
CDR3aa: CASSFEMNTEAFF
j_gene: TRBJ1-1
d_gene: NA
v_gene: TRBV7-3
abundance: NA